This T cell receptor (beta chain) was recorded in a study of T cells in Graves' hyperthyroidism and ophthalmopathy. Study background: Peripheral blood draws took place at initial diagnosis, ahead of any treatment. Study outcomes and limitations: Peripheral blood also featured most of the thyroid clonotypes expanded above 0.001.

It was uncontrolled infection, other autoimmune disease, pregnancy or lactation that excluded patients. This clonotype came up many times. Its antigen is not identified. The source material, RNA transcripts, was used to amplify TCR beta CDR3 regions. TCR CDR3 underwent first-round RT-PCR with the HTBI primer set. TCRdb ran MiXCR on the multiplex PCR reads and lists one entry per CDR3 protein. The table includes under 500,000 distinct CDR3 sequences, more than 13% detected once. This CDR3 comprises 14 residues. After removal of 7 bases from V and 6 bases from J, the junction contained 7 bases not matched to a gene. Germline CDR1 reads SNHLY; CDR2 reads FYNNEI.

The sequence was collected from a man aged 50 or older with Graves' ophthalmopathy. The sequenced sample consisted of blood. This chain links TRBV2 with TRBJ2-1; 9 nucleotides line up with TRBD1. The DNA for the CDR3 is TGTGCCAGCACCCGGGACAGGGTTGCCAATGAGCAGTTCTTC. Residues: CASTRDRVANEQFF.